One and the same sample provided the 13 T cell receptor beta chains below, sequenced in a study of T cell changes during pregnancy in multiple sclerosis. Only in-frame clones appear in the TCRdb table, and some are missing; sequencing was by immunoSEQ multiplex PCR. This sample has about 70,000 clones, with about 92% found just once. The starting material was CD8+ T cells from peripheral blood mononuclear cells, obtained in the third trimester of pregnancy. The receptor set was obtained from a female donor in good health, enrolled as a control in a pregnancy study.

The chain has TRBV7-2 and TRBJ1-4; TRBD1 might be the D (5 bases). The V and J ends lost 5 bases and 4 bases respectively, with 26 bases between them. From germline, CDR1 is SGHTA and CDR2 FQGNSA. This CDR3 is built from 19 residues. CDR3 DNA sequence: TGTGCCAGCAGCCCATCCAGGACACCCTTCCCCAACTATAATGAAAAACTGTTTTTT. Its translation is CASSPSRTPFPNYNEKLFF.

The V call is TRBV15, the J call TRBJ1-1, with a weak D call TRBD1 (6 bases). The ends were cut back, 3 bases at V and 3 bases at J, with 14 bases in the middle. Per germline, CDR1 LNHNV and CDR2 YYDKDF (reference sequence). This CDR3 has 15 amino acids. The chain's CDR3 is CATSSPLQGDTEAFF. DNA of the CDR3: TGTGCCACCAGCAGTCCCCTACAGGGAGACACTGAAGCTTTCTTT.

V gene TRBV4-1 combines with J gene TRBJ2-3; 7 bases fit TRBD2. Per the germline V gene, CDR1 is MGHRA and CDR2 is YSYEKL. V dropped 4 bases and J dropped 1; count of bases not matched to a gene: 8. The CDR3 has 16 amino acids. The DNA of the CDR3 is TGCGCCAGCAGCCTGCTAGGGGCGGGGGGCACAGATACGCAGTATTTT. This codes for CASSLLGAGGTDTQYF.

V is TRBV2 and J is TRBJ1-5; no reliable D call. CDR1 and CDR2 (germline): SNHLY, FYNNEI. This CDR3 has 18 residues. Trimming took 6 bases from V and 0 from J, leaving 21 bases between them. The CDR3, as DNA: TGTGCCAGCAGCGTACTAGTTGCGGGCCTTTTTAGCAATCAGCCCCAGCATTTT. It yields the protein CASSVLVAGLFSNQPQHF.

This chain links TRBV15 with TRBJ1-4; 10 bases align to TRBD1. The CDR3 loop spans 13 amino acids. CDR1 LNHNV and CDR2 YYDKDF come from the germline V gene (reference sequence). V lost 8 bases, J lost 5 bases, and 2 bases stayed unmatched. CDR3 loop: CATRTGGNEKLFF. CDR3 bases: TGTGCCACCCGGACAGGGGGAAATGAAAAACTGTTTTTT.

The chain is built from TRBV13 and TRBJ1-2, with D tentatively TRBD1 (6 bases). The CDR3 length is 13 residues. From germline, CDR1 is PRHDT and CDR2 FYEKMQ (reference sequence). The ends were cut back, 5 bases at V and 7 bases at J, with 14 bases in the middle. The CDR3 region is CASSPQGSAGYTF. The DNA for the CDR3 is TGTGCCAGCAGCCCCCAGGGGTCGGCTGGCTACACCTTC.

The chain carries TRBV7-2 and TRBJ1-1; TRBD1 might be the D (5 bases). Trimming pared 5 bases from V and 5 bases from J, leaving 9 bases between. The CDR3 is 12 residues long. Germline V gives CDR1 SGHTA, CDR2 FQGNSA. DNA of the CDR3: TGTGCCAGCAGCAGGGGTTATACTGAAGCTTTCTTT. It is translated as CASSRGYTEAFF.

The CDR3 sequence: CASSYRGGETQYF. CDR3 sequence (DNA): TGTGCCAGCAGTTACAGGGGAGGAGAGACCCAGTACTTC. The V and J genes are TRBV6-5 and TRBJ2-5; perhaps TRBD2 as D (6 bases). Germline V gene sequence: CDR1 MNHEY, CDR2 SVGAGI. This CDR3 has 13 residues. Trimming shortened V by 2 bases and J by 4 bases, and 8 bases separated the two germline ends.

This chain links TRBV14 with TRBJ1-1; 8 positions agree with TRBD1. J was trimmed by 3 bases and V by 0 bases; bases with no gene match: 3. Germline assignment: CDR1 SGHDN and CDR2 FVKESK. The CDR3 is 15 residues long. This CDR3 is CASSQEAGQDTEAFF. DNA of the CDR3: TGTGCCAGCAGCCAAGAAGCGGGACAGGACACTGAAGCTTTCTTT.

The chain carries TRBV6-5 and TRBJ1-2; D uncertain. Germline values: CDR1 MNHEY, CDR2 SVGAGI. This CDR3 has 15 amino acids. Deletions cut 0 bases from V and 2 bases from J, with 10 bases between. CDR3 amino acids: CASSYSQEHNYGYTF. CDR3 nucleotide sequence: TGTGCCAGCAGTTACTCTCAGGAACACAACTATGGCTACACCTTC.

The chain combines TRBV4-2 with TRBJ2-7; D possibly corresponds to TRBD1 (5 bases). Germline V gene lookup returns CDR1 LGHNA and CDR2 YNFKEQ. V lost 1 base to trimming and J lost 6 bases, with 16 bases between them. This CDR3 spans 15 amino acids. Here the CDR3 reads CASSQGTAFRGEQYF. CDR3 in DNA: TGTGCCAGCAGCCAAGGGACGGCCTTTAGGGGCGAGCAGTACTTC.

This clone was seen once. This chain connects TRBV23-1 to TRBJ1-6, with TRBD1 as a possible D gene (6 bases). TRBV23-1 is noted as an ORF with a role that remains uncertain. The CDR3 sequence is 14 residues long. Trimming stripped 8 bases from V and 9 bases from J, with 17 bases between. The CDR3 loop reads CASETTGMSSPLHF. The CDR3 nucleotides read TGCGCCAGCGAAACCACAGGGATGAGTTCACCCCTCCACTTT.

The chain combines TRBV5-4 with TRBJ2-1; D perhaps matches TRBD1 (9 bases). V lost 6 bases and J lost 4, with 23 bases in between. Looked up from germline, CDR1 is SGHNT and CDR2 is YYREEE (reference sequence). CDR3 length: 17 amino acids. CDR3 amino acids: CASTQGQGLEPYNEQFF. For the CDR3, the DNA is TGTGCCAGCACTCAGGGACAGGGACTAGAGCCGTACAATGAGCAGTTCTTC.